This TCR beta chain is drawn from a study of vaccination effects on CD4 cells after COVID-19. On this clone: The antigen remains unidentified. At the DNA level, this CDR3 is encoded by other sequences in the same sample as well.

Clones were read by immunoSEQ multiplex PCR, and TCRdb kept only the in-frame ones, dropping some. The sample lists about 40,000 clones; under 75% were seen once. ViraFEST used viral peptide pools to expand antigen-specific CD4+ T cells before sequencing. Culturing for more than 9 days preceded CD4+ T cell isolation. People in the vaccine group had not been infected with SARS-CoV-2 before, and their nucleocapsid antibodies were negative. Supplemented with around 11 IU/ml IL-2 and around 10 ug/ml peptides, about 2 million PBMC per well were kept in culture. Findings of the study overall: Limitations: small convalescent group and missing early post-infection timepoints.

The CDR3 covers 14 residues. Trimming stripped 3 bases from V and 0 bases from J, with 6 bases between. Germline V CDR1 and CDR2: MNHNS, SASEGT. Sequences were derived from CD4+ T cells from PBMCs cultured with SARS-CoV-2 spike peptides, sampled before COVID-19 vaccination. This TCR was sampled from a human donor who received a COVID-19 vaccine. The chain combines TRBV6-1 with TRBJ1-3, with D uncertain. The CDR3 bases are TGTGCCAGCAGTGAGGCTAGCTCTGGAAACACCATATATTTT. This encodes CASSEASSGNTIYF.